The next 18 T cell receptor beta chains were all read from a single sample in a study of OX40 agonist ivuxolimab in advanced cancers. The assay was immunoSEQ multiplex PCR, and TCRdb's table has in-frame clones only and misses some. The table has roughly 80,000 clones, approximately 86% seen once; the top ten hold 1.9%. Source: CD4+ or CD8+ T cells sorted from blood, taken in a trial of the OX40 agonist ivuxolimab. These receptors were collected from an adult with an advanced solid tumor such as melanoma, head and neck, liver or kidney cancer.

The chain combines TRBV7-2 with TRBJ1-3; no reliable D call. This CDR3 spans 13 amino acids. V lost 4 bases, J lost 8 bases, and 12 bases lay in between. Germline V CDR1 and CDR2: SGHTA, FQGNSA. The CDR3 sequence: CASSSASEDTIYF. Here the CDR3 DNA reads TGTGCCAGCAGCTCGGCCTCTGAGGACACCATATATTTT. Complete variable domain (other parts from reference TRBV7-2 and TRBJ1-3): GAGVSQSPSNKVTEKGKDVELRCDPISGHTALYWYRQSLGQGLEFLIYFQGNSAPDKSGLPSDRFSAERTGGSVSTLTIQRTQQEDSAVYLCASSSASEDTIYFGEGSWLTVV.

The rearrangement joins TRBV4-2 to TRBJ1-1; D remains ambiguous. V lost 4 bases, J lost 10 bases, and 13 bases lay in between. This CDR3 is built from 12 residues. The germline gives CDR1 LGHNA, CDR2 YNFKEQ. This CDR3 reads CASSPRARVAFF. The CDR3 DNA reads as TGTGCCAGCAGCCCTCGCGCGAGGGTAGCTTTCTTT.

The chain recombines TRBV6-6 with TRBJ2-2; 8 nucleotides line up with TRBD1. The germline CDR1 and CDR2 sequences are MNHNY and SVGAGI (reference sequence). This CDR3 spans 15 amino acids. The V and J ends lost 4 bases and 8 bases, in that order; junction bases with no gene match: 9. This CDR3 is CASSSWTGLGGELFF. CDR3 sequence (DNA): TGTGCCAGCAGTTCCTGGACAGGGTTGGGTGGGGAGCTGTTTTTT.

J is TRBJ2-1 and V is TRBV7-9, with D unresolved. This CDR3 has 13 residues. In germline, CDR1 is SEHNR, CDR2 FQNEAQ (reference sequence). V lost 4 bases to trimming and J lost 0 bases, with 4 bases between them. DNA for the CDR3: TGTGCCAGCAGCTCAGTCTCCTACAATGAGCAGTTCTTC. This codes for CASSSVSYNEQFF.

The chain combines TRBV5-1 with TRBJ2-3, with D unresolved. V lost 0 bases, J lost 3 bases, and 11 bases lay in between. Germline loops: CDR1 SGHRS, CDR2 YFSETQ. The CDR3 runs to 15 residues. CDR3 loop: CASSLDPIRTDTQYF. The CDR3 nucleotides read TGCGCCAGCAGCTTGGATCCGATCCGGACAGATACGCAGTATTTT. The full variable domain, completed using reference TRBV5-1 and TRBJ2-3, is KAGVTQTPRYLIKTRGQQVTLSCSPISGHRSVSWYQQTPGQGLQFLFEYFSETQRNKGNFPGRFSGRQFSNSRSEMNVSTLELGDSALYLCASSLDPIRTDTQYFGPGTRLTVL.

V and J are TRBV9 and TRBJ2-1, with D possibly being TRBD1 (5 bases). The CDR3 runs 15 residues. Trimming cost V 6 bases and J 4 bases, with 17 bases left between them. Germline-derived CDR1 and CDR2 are SGDLS and YYNGEE. The CDR3 DNA follows: TGTGCCAGCATAAGGGGCCCTGAACCTTACAATGAGCAGTTCTTC. Its protein is CASIRGPEPYNEQFF.

This chain connects TRBV19 to TRBJ1-1; D remains ambiguous. Deletions cut 5 bases from V and 1 base from J, with 11 bases between. This CDR3 is 14 amino acids long. Germline V gives CDR1 LNHDA, CDR2 SQIVND (reference sequence). CDR3 protein: CASSFRSPNTEAFF. In nucleotides, the CDR3 is TGTGCCAGTAGTTTCCGGTCCCCGAACACTGAAGCTTTCTTT.

The rearrangement uses TRBV28 and TRBJ2-4; 10 bases align to TRBD1. Germline lookup yields CDR1 MDHEN and CDR2 SYDVKM. The CDR3 loop spans 20 amino acids. With 4 bases clipped from V and 0 bases from J, the junction kept 15 bases outside the gene matches. CDR3 in DNA: TGTGCCAGCAGTTCCTTCCCGGGACAGGGGACGCCCAAAGCCAAAAACATTCAGTACTTC. This codes for CASSSFPGQGTPKAKNIQYF.

This chain uses TRBV7-3 with TRBJ2-3, with TRBD1 matching 7 bases. Germline CDR1 and CDR2: SGHTA and FQGTGA. CDR3 length equals 14 residues. Trimming cost V 8 bases and J 2 bases; bases outside gene matches: 7. The CDR3 protein is CASAPTGTTDTQYF. CDR3 DNA sequence: TGTGCCAGCGCCCCGACAGGGACCACAGATACGCAGTATTTT.

This clone has only one observation. The chain has TRBV27 and TRBJ2-7; 7 positions agree with TRBD2. CDR1 and CDR2 (germline): MNHEY, SMNVEV (reference sequence). The J segment lost 6 bases and the V segment lost 0 bases, leaving 5 bases of the junction unmatched. The CDR3 has 14 amino acids. CDR3 sequence: CASSLSVREGEQYF. The CDR3 bases are TGTGCCAGCAGTTTATCCGTCAGGGAGGGCGAGCAGTACTTC.

V and J are TRBV27 and TRBJ2-2; 13 bases are shared with TRBD2. Trimming at V came to 7 bases and at J to 3 bases, leaving 8 bases not matched to a gene. There are 17 residues in the CDR3. The germline V gene has CDR1 MNHEY and CDR2 SMNVEV (reference sequence). The CDR3 is CASIGRTSGSHTGELFF. The CDR3 coding sequence is TGTGCCAGCATCGGAAGGACTAGCGGGAGCCACACCGGGGAGCTGTTTTTT.

The V call is TRBV19, the J call TRBJ1-4, with D perhaps matching TRBD1 (5 bases). CDR3 length: 12 amino acids. Germline lookup yields CDR1 LNHDA and CDR2 SQIVND (reference sequence). The V gene lost 3 bases and the J gene lost 8 bases, with 7 bases spanning the gap. CDR3 residues: CASSIGTEKLFF. CDR3 nucleotides: TGTGCCAGTAGTATCGGGACGGAAAAACTGTTTTTT.

The chain joins TRBV18 to TRBJ2-1; D remains unclear. Between the trimmed V and J ends, which lost 3 bases and 2 bases, there was a span of 5 bases. The V gene's germline CDR1 is KGHSH and CDR2 LQKENI. This CDR3 is 13 amino acids long. This CDR3 is CASSPLTYNEQFF. CDR3 nucleotides: TGTGCCAGCTCACCTTTAACCTACAATGAGCAGTTCTTC.

This clone was counted only a few times. The chain joins TRBV6-5 to TRBJ2-3, with D maybe TRBD2 (6 bases). The length of the CDR3 is 15 residues. Germline CDR1 is MNHEY and CDR2 is SVGAGI. The V end was cut by 4 bases, the J end by 1 base, with 12 bases between. The CDR3 nucleotides are TGTGCCAGCAGTTTGAAGGGACTGGGCACAGATACGCAGTATTTT. Translating it yields CASSLKGLGTDTQYF.

This chain connects TRBV5-4 to TRBJ1-6; maybe TRBD1 (6 bases). The length of the CDR3 is 14 residues. V lost 2 bases to trimming and J lost 10 bases, with 13 bases between them. The germline V gene has CDR1 SGHNT and CDR2 YYREEE (reference sequence). CDR3 sequence reads: CASSFRGAISPLHF. The CDR3 bases are TGTGCCAGCAGCTTCAGGGGCGCGATATCACCCCTCCACTTT.

The CDR3 region is CASSLREGEKLFF. The DNA for the CDR3 is TGTGCCAGCAGCTTACGGGAAGGGGAAAAACTGTTTTTT. The rearrangement joins TRBV5-4 to TRBJ1-4; D is unclear. The V end lost 2 bases, the J end lost 8 bases, and 10 bases lay between the germline ends. The CDR3 is 13 residues long. Per germline, CDR1 SGHNT and CDR2 YYREEE (reference sequence).

The gene calls are TRBV9 and TRBJ2-1; unclear D gene. Germline V gene data show CDR1 as SGDLS and CDR2 as YYNGEE. The CDR3 has 13 amino acids. V gave up 1 base and J gave up 5 bases, with 7 bases separating them. The CDR3 DNA sequence: TGTGCCAGCAGCGTATCCATAAACAATGAGCAGTTCTTC. This gives the protein CASSVSINNEQFF.

The CDR3, as DNA: TGTGCCAGTAGTATTTCGACGGGACCCTCGAACACTGAAGCTTTCTTT. Translation gives CASSISTGPSNTEAFF. The chain recombines TRBV19 with TRBJ1-1; D is perhaps TRBD1 (5 bases). Germline V lookup: CDR1 LNHDA, CDR2 SQIVND (reference sequence). Trimming pared 3 bases from V and 1 base from J, leaving 15 bases between. CDR3 size: 16 residues.